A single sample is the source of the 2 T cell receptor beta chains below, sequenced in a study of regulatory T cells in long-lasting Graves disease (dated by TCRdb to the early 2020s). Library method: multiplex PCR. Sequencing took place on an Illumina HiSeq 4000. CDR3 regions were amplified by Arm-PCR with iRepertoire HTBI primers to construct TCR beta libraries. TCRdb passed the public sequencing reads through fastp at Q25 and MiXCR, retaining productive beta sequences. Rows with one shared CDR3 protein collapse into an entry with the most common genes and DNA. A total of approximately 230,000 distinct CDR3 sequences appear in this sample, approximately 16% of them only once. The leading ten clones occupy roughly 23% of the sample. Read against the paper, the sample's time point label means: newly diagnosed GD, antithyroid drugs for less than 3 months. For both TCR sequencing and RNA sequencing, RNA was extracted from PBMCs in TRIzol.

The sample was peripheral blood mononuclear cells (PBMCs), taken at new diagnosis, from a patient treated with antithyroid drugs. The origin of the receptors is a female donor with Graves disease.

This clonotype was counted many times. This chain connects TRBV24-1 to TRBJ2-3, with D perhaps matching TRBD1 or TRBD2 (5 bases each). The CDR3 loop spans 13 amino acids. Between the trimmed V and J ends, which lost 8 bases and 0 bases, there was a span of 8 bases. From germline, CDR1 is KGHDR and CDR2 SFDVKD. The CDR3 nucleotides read TGTGCCACCATGGGGACGAGCACAGATACGCAGTATTTT. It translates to CATMGTSTDTQYF.

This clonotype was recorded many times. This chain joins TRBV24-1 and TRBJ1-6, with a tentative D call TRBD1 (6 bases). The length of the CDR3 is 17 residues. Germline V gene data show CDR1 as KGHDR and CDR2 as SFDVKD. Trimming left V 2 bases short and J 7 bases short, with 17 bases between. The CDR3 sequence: CATSDWGGGTRNSPLHF. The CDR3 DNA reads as TGTGCCACCAGTGATTGGGGGGGCGGGACGCGGAATTCACCCCTCCACTTT.